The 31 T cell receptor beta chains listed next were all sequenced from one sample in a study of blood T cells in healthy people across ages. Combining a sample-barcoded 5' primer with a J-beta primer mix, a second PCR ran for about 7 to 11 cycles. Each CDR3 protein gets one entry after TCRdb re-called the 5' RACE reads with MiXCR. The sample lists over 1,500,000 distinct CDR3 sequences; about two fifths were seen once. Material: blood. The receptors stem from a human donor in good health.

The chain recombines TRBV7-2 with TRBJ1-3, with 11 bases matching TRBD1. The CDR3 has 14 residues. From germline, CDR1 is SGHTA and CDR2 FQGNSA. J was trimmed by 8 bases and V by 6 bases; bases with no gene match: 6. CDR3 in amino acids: CASRRTGGTDTIYF. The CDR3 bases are TGTGCCAGCAGACGGACAGGGGGCACGGACACCATATATTTT.

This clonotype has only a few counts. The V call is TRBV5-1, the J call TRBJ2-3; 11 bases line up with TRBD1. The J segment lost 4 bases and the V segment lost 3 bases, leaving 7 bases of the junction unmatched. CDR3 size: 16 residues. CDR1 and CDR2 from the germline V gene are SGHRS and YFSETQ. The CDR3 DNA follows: TGCGCCAGCAGCTCTAGACCGGGACAGGGGGCAGATACGCAGTATTTT. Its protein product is CASSSRPGQGADTQYF.

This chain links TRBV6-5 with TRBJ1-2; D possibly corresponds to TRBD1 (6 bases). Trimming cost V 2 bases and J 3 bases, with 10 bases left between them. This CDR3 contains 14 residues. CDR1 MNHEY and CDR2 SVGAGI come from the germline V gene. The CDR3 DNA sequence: TGTGCCAGCAGTTACCGGACAGATTACTATGGCTACACCTTC. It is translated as CASSYRTDYYGYTF.

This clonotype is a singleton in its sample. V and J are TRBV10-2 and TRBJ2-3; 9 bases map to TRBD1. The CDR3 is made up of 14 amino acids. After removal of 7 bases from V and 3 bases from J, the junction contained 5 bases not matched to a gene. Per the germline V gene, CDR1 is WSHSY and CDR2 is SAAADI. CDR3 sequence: CASIRDRETDTQYF. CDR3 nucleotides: TGCGCCAGCATCCGGGACAGGGAGACAGATACGCAGTATTTT.

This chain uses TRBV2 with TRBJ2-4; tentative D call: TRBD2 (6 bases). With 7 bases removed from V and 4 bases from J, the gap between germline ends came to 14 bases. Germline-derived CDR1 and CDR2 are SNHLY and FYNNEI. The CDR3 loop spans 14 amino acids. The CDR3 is CASKEGDLKNIQYF. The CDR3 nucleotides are TGTGCCAGCAAGGAGGGTGATTTAAAAAACATTCAGTACTTC. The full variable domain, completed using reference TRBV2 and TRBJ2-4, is EPEVTQTPSHQVTQMGQEVILRCVPISNHLYFYWYRQILGQKVEFLVSFYNNEISEKSEIFDDQFSVERPDGSNFTLKIRSTKLEDSAMYFCASKEGDLKNIQYFGAGTRLSVL.

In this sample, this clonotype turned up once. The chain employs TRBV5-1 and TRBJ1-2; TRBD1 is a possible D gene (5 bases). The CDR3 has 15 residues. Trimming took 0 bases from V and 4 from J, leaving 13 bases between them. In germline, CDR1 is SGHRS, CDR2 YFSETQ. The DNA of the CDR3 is TGCGCCAGCAGCTTGGGAGGGGTGAGGAGCTATGGCTACACCTTC. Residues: CASSLGGVRSYGYTF.

The CDR3 nucleotides are TGTGCCATCAGCGGCGATTCTAGCGGGGGTAGCAATGAGCAGTTCTTC. It encodes CAISGDSSGGSNEQFF. The chain joins TRBV10-3 to TRBJ2-1; TRBD2 matches 10 bases. The ends lost 6 bases at V and 6 bases at J; junction bases unmatched: 11. CDR1 is ENHRY, CDR2 SYGVKD, per germline. The CDR3 is made up of 16 amino acids.

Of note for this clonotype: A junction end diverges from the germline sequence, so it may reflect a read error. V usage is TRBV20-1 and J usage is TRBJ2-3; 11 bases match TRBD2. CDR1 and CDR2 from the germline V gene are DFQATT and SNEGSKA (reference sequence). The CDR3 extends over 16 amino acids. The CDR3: CSAGGRLAGGADTQYF. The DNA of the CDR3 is TGCAGTGCTGGCGGTCGGCTAGCGGGGGGCGCAGATACACAGTATTTT.

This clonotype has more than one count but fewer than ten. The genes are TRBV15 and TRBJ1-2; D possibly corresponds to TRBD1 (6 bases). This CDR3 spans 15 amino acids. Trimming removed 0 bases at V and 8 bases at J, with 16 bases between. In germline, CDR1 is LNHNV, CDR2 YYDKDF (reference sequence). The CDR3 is CATSRDPGGGRGYTF. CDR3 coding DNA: TGTGCCACCAGCAGAGATCCCGGGGGCGGAAGGGGCTACACCTTC.

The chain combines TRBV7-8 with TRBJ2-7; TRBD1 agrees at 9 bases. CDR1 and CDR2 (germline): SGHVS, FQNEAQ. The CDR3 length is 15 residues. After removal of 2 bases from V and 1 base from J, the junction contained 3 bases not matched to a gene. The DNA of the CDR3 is TGTGCCAGCAGCTTATTAGGGACAGGGTCCTACGAGCAGTACTTC. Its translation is CASSLLGTGSYEQYF.

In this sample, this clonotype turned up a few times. The CDR3 region has the DNA TGCAGTGCTAGAGATTCTGGCAGGGCGGACGAGCAGTACTTC. It specifies CSARDSGRADEQYF. V gene TRBV20-1 combines with J gene TRBJ2-7, with a tentative D call TRBD1 (5 bases). Trimming stripped 0 bases from V and 5 bases from J, with 14 bases between. The CDR3 spans 14 residues. Germline V CDR1 and CDR2: DFQATT, SNEGSKA (reference sequence).

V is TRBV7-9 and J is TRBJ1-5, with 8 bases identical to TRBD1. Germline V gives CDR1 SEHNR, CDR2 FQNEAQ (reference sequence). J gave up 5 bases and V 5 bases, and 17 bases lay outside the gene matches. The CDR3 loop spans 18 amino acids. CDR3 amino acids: CASSPGITGGLGDQPQHF. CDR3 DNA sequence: TGTGCCAGCAGCCCCGGGATCACAGGGGGTCTCGGGGATCAGCCCCAGCATTTT.

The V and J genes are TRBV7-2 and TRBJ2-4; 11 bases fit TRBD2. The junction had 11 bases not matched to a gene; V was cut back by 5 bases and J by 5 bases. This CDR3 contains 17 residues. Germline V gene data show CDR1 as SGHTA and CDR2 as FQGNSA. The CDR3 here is CASSLLASGGPQNIQYF. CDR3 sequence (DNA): TGTGCCAGCAGCCTACTAGCTAGCGGGGGGCCCCAAAACATTCAGTACTTC.

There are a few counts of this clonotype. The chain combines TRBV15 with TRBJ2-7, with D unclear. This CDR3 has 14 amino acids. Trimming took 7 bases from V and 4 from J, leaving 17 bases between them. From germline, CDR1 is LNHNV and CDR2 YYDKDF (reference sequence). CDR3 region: CATTPGSGAYEQYF. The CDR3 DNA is TGTGCCACCACCCCGGGTTCAGGTGCTTACGAGCAGTACTTC.

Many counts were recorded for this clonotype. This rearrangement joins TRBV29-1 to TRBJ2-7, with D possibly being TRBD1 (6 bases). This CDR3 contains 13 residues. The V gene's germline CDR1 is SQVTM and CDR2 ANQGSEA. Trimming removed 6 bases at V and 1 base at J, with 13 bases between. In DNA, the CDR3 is TGCAGCGTGGGGAACAGGGCGTCCTACGAGCAGTACTTC. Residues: CSVGNRASYEQYF.

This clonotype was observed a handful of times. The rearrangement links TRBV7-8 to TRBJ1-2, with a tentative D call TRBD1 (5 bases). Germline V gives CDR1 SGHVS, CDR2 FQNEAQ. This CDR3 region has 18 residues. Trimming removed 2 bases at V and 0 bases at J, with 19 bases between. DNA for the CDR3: TGTGCCAGCAGCTTACTTTCAAGGGGCGCCACAGCTAACTATGGCTACACCTTC. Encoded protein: CASSLLSRGATANYGYTF.

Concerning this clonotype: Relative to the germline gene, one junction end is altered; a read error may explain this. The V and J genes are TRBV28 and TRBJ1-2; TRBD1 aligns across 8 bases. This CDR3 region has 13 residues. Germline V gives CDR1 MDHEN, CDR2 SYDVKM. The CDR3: CASSLYRGDGFTF. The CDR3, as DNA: TGTGCCAGCAGTTTATACAGGGGGGATGGCTTCACCTTC.

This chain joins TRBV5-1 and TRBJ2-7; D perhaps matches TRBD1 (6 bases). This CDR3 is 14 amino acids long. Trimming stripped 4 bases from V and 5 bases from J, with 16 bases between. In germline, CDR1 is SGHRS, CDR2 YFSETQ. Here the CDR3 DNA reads TGCGCCAGCAGCCTAGGACAGTCTCCCCACGAGCAGTACTTC. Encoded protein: CASSLGQSPHEQYF.

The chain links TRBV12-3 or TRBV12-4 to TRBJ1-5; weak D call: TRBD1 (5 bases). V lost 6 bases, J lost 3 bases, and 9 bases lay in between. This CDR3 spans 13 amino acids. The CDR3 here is CASSGTDNQPQHF. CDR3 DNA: TGTGCCAGCAGCGGGACGGACAATCAGCCCCAGCATTTT.

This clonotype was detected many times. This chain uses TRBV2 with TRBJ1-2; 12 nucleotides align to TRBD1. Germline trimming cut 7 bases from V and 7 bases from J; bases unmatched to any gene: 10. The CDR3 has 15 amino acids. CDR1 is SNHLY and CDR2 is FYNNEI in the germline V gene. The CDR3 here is CASTPLGTGGGGYTF. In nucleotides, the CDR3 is TGTGCCAGCACCCCATTAGGGACAGGGGGCGGTGGCTACACCTTC.

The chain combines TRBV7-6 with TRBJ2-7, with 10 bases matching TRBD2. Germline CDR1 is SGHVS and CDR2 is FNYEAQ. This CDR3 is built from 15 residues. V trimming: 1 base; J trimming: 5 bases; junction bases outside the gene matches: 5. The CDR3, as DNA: TGTGCCAGCAGCTTAGTATCTAGCGGGGGCGACGAGCAGTACTTC. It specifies CASSLVSSGGDEQYF.

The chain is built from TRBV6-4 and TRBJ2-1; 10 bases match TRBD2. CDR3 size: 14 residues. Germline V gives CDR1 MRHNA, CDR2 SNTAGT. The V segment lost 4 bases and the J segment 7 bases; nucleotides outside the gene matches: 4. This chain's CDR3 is CASSGSSGGNEQFF. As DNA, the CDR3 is TGTGCCAGCAGTGGCTCTAGCGGGGGAAATGAGCAGTTCTTC.

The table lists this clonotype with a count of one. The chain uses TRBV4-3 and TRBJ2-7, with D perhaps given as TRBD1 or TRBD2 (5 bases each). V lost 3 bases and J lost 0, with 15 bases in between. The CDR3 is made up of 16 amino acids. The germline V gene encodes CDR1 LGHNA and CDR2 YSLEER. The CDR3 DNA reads TGCGCCAGCAGCCAGGAAATCGGGGCAAGCTCCTACGAGCAGTACTTC. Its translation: CASSQEIGASSYEQYF.

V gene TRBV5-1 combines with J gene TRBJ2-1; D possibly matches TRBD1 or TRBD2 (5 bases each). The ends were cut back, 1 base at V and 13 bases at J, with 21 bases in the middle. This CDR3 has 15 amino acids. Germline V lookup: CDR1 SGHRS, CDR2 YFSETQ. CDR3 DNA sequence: TGCGCCAGCAGCTTGAATCCCGGGGCAAAAAACATTCAGTTCTTC. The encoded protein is CASSLNPGAKNIQFF.

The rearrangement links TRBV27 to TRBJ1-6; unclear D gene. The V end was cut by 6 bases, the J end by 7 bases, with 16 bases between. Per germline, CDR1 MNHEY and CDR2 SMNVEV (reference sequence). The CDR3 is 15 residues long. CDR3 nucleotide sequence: TGTGCCAGCAGCGAGCGGCGGTTACCGAATTCACCCCTCCACTTT. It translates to CASSERRLPNSPLHF.

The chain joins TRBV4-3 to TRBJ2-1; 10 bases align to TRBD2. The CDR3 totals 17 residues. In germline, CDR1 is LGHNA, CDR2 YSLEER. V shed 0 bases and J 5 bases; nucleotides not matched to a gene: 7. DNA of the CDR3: TGCGCCAGCAGCCAAGATCGAGGGACTAGCGTGAACAATGAGCAGTTCTTC. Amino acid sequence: CASSQDRGTSVNNEQFF.

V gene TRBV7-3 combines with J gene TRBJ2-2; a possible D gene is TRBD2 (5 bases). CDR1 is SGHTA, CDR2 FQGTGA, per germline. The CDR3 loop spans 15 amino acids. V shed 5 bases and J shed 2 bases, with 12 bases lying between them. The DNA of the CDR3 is TGTGCCAGCAGCCCCACGTCGGGAAACACCGGGGAGCTGTTTTTT. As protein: CASSPTSGNTGELFF.

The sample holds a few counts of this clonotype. CDR3 sequence reads: CASSLAVGEDSPLHF. The CDR3 bases are TGCGCCAGCAGCTTGGCCGTCGGGGAGGATTCACCCCTCCACTTT. The chain has TRBV5-1 and TRBJ1-6; unclear D gene. The CDR3 consists of 15 residues. Germline V gene sequence: CDR1 SGHRS, CDR2 YFSETQ. V gave up 0 bases and J gave up 8 bases, with 12 bases separating them. Full variable domain (rest looked up from reference TRBV5-1 and TRBJ1-6): KAGVTQTPRYLIKTRGQQVTLSCSPISGHRSVSWYQQTPGQGLQFLFEYFSETQRNKGNFPGRFSGRQFSNSRSEMNVSTLELGDSALYLCASSLAVGEDSPLHFGNGTRLTVT.

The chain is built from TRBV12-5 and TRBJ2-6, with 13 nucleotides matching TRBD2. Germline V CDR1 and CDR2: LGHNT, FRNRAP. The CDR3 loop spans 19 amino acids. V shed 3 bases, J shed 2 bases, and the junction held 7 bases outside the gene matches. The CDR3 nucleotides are TGTGCTAGTGGTTTAGTACTAGCGGGGGGGCCGGCTGGGGCCAACGTCCTGACTTTC. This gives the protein CASGLVLAGGPAGANVLTF.

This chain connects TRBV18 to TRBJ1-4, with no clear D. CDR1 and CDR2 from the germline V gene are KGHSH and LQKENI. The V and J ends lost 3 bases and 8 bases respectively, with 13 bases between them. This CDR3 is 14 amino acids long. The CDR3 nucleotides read TGTGCCAGCTCACCGGAAATTACCTACGAAAAACTGTTTTTT. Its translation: CASSPEITYEKLFF.

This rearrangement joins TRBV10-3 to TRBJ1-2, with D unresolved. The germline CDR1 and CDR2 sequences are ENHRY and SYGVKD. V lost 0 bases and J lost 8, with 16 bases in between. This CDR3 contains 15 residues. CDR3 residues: CAISESNGIGVGYTF. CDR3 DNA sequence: TGTGCCATCAGTGAGTCGAACGGCATCGGCGTCGGCTACACCTTC.